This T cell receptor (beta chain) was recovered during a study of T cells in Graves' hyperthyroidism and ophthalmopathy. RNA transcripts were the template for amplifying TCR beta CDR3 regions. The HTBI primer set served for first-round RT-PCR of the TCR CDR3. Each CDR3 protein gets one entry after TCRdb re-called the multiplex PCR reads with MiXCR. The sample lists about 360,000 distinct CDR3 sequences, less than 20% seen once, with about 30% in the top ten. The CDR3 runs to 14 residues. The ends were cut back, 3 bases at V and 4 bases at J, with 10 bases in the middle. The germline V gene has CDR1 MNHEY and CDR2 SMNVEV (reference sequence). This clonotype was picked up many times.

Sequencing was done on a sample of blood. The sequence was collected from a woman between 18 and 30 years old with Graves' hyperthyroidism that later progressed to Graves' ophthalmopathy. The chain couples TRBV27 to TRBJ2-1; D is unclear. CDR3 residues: CASSLVAAYNEQFF. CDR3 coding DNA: TGTGCCAGCAGTTTGGTTGCTGCTTACAATGAGCAGTTCTTC.